This T cell receptor (beta chain) came from a study of blood T cell repertoires in COVID-19. Study context: Whether acute or convalescent, the COVID-19 samples came from the United States, Italy and Spain. Sample material is recorded as cDNA or gDNA derived from T cells, B-cell-depleted T cells, or PBMCs.

CDR3 length: 15 amino acids. Germline V gene lookup returns CDR1 SGHTA and CDR2 FQGNSA. V shed 5 bases and J shed 6 bases, with 14 bases lying between them. Repertoires were generated with immunoSEQ multiplex PCR, while TCRdb's copy carries only in-frame clones and drops some. The table has 150,000 or so clones, just under 90% seen once. The receptor was isolated from a woman in her seventies with COVID-19, enrolled during active disease. Material for sequencing was peripheral blood. This sequence joins TRBV7-2 and TRBJ1-6; TRBD1 is a possible D gene (6 bases). The CDR3 DNA is TGTGCCAGCAGCCCCTCCCCAGGGGTTAATTCACCCCTCCACTTT. Translated, it gives CASSPSPGVNSPLHF.